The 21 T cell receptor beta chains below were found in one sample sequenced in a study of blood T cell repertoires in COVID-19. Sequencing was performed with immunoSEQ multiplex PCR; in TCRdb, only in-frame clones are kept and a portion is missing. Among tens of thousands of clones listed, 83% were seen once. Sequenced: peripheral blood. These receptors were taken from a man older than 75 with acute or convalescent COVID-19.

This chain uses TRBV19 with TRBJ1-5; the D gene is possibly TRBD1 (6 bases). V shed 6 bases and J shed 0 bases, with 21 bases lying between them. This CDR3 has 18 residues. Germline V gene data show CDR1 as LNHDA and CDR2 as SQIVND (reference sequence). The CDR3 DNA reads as TGTGCCAGTAGACATATGCAGGGGCACCAATATAGCAATCAGCCCCAGCATTTT. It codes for CASRHMQGHQYSNQPQHF. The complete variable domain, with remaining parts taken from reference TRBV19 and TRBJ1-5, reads DGGITQSPKYLFRKEGQNVTLSCEQNLNHDAMYWYRQDPGQGLRLIYYSQIVNDFQKGDIAEGYSVSREKKESFPLTVTSAQKNPTAFYLCASRHMQGHQYSNQPQHFGDGTRLSIL.

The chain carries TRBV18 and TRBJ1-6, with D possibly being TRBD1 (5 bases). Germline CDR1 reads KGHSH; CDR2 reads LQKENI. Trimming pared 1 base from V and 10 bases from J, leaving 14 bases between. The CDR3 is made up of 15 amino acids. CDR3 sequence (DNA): TGTGCCAGCTCACCACTGCAGGACGGGGGATCACCCCTCCACTTT. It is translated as CASSPLQDGGSPLHF.

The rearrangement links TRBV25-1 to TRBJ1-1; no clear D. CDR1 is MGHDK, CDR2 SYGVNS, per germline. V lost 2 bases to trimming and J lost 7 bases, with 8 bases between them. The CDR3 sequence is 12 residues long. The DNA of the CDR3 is TGTGCCAGCAGTGAAGGGAGCGGTGAAGCTTTCTTT. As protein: CASSEGSGEAFF.

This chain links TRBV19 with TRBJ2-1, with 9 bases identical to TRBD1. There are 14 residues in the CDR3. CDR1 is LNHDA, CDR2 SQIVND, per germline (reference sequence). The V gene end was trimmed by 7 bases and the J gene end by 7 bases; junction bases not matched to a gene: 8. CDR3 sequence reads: CASKETGGRNEQFF. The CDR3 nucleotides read TGTGCCAGTAAGGAGACAGGGGGTCGAAATGAGCAGTTCTTC.

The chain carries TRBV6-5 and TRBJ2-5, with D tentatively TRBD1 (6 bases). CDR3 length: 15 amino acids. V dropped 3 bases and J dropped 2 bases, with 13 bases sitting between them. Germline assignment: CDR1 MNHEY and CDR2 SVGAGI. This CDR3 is CASSYRDISQETQYF. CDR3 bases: TGTGCCAGCAGTTATAGGGACATCTCTCAAGAGACCCAGTACTTC.

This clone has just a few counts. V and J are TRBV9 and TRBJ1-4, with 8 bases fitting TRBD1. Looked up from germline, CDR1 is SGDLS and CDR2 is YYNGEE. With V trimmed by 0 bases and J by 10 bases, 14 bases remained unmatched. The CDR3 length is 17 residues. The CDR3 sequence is CASSVAPGGPGGGKLFF. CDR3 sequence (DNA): TGTGCCAGCAGCGTAGCTCCCGGGGGGCCAGGGGGCGGAAAACTGTTTTTT.

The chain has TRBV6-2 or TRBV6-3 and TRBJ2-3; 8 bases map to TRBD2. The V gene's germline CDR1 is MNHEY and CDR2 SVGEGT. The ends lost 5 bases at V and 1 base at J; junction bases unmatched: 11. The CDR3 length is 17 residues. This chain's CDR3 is CASSQEAGGAGTDTQYF. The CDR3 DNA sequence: TGTGCCAGCAGTCAGGAGGCGGGGGGCGCAGGCACAGATACGCAGTATTTT.

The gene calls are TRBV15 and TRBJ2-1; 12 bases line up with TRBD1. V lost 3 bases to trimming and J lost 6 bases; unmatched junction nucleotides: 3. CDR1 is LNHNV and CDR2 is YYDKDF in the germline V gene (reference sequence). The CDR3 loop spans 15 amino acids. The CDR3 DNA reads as TGTGCCACCAGCAGCCGGGACAGGGGGCCCAATGAGCAGTTCTTC. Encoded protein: CATSSRDRGPNEQFF. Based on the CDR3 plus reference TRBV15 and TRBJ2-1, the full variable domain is DAMVIQNPRYQVTQFGKPVTLSCSQTLNHNVMYWYQQKSSQAPKLLFHYYDKDFNNEADTPDNFQSRRPNTSFCFLDIRSPGLGDTAMYLCATSSRDRGPNEQFFGPGTRLTVL.

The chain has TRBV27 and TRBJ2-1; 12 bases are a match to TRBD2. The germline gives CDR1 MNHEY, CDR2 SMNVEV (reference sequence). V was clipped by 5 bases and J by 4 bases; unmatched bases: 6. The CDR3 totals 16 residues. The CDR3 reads CASSTLAGGLYNEQFF. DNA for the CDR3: TGTGCCAGCAGTACTCTAGCGGGGGGGCTGTACAATGAGCAGTTCTTC.

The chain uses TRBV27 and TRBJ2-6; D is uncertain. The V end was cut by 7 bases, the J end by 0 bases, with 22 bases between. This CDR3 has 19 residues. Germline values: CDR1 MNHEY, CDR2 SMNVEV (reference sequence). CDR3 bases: TGTGCCAGCACCCCCAATGGGCACCAGAGAGTCTCTGGGGCCAACGTCCTGACTTTC. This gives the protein CASTPNGHQRVSGANVLTF.

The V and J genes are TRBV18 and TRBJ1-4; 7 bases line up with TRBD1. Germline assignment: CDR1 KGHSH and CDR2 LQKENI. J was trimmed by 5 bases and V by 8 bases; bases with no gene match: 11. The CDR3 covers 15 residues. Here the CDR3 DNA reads TGTGCCAGCAGGCCCGACAGGGAGACAAATGAAAAACTGTTTTTT. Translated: CASRPDRETNEKLFF.

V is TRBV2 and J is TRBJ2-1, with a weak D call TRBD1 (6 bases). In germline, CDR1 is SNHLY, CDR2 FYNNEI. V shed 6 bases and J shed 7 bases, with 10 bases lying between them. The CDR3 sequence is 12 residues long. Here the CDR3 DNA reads TGTGCCAGCAGAAAACAGGGAAATGAGCAGTTCTTC. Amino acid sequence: CASRKQGNEQFF.

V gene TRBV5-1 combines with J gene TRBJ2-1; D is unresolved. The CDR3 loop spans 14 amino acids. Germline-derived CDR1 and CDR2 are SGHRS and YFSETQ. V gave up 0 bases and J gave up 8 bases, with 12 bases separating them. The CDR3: CASSLAVSFDEQFF. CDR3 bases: TGCGCCAGCAGCTTGGCCGTGAGTTTCGATGAGCAGTTCTTC.

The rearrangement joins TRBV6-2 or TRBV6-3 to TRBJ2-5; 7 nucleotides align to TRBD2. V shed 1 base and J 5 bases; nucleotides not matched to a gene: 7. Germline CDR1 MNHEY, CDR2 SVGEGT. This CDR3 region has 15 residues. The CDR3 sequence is CASSYYSAGAETQYF. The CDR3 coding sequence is TGTGCCAGCAGTTACTACTCGGCGGGAGCGGAGACCCAGTACTTC.

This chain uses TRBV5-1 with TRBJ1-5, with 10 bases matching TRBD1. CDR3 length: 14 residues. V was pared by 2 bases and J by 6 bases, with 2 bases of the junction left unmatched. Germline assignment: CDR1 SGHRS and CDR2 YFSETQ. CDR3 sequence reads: CASSFGQGGQPQHF. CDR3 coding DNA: TGCGCCAGCAGCTTCGGACAGGGGGGTCAGCCCCAGCATTTT.

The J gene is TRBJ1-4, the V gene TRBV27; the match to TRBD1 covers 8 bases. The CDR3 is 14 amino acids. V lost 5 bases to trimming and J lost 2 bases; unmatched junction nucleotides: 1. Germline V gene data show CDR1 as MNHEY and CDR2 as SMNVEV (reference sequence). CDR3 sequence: CASSTGGTNEKLFF. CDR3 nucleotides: TGTGCCAGCAGTACAGGGGGGACTAATGAAAAACTGTTTTTT.

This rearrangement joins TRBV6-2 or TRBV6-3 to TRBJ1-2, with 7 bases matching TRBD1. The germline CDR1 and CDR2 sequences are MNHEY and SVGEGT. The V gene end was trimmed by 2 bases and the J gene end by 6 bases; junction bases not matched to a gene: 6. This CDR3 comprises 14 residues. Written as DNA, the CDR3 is TGTGCCAGCAGTTACGACAGACAGGGCAATGGCTACACCTTC. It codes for CASSYDRQGNGYTF.

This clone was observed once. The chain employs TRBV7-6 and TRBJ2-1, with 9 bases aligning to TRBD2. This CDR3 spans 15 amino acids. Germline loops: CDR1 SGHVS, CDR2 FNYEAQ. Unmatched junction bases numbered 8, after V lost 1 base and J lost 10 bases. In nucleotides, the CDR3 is TGTGCCAGCAGCTTAGTTGCTAGCGGGGTAGGCGAGCAGTTCTTC. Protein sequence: CASSLVASGVGEQFF.

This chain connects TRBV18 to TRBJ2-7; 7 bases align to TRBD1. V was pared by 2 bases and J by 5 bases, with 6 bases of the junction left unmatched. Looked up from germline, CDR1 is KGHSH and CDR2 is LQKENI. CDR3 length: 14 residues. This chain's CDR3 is CASSPSTGFNEQYF. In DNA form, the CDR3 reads TGTGCCAGCTCACCATCGACAGGGTTCAACGAGCAGTACTTC. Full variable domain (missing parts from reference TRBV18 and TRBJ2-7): NAGVMQNPRHLVRRRGQEARLRCSPMKGHSHVYWYRQLPEEGLKFMVYLQKENIIDESGMPKERFSAEFPKEGPSILRIQQVVRGDSAAYFCASSPSTGFNEQYFGPGTRLTVT.

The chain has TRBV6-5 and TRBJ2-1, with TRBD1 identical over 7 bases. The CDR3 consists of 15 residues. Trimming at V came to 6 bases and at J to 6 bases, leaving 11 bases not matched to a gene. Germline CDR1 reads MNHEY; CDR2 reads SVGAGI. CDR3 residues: CASSSSGQPSNEQFF. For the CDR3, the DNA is TGTGCCAGCAGCTCCTCGGGACAGCCTTCCAATGAGCAGTTCTTC.

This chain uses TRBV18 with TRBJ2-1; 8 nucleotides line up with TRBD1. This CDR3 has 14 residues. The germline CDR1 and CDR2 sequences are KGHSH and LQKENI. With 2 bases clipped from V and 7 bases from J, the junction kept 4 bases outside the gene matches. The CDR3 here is CASSPGRQGNEQFF. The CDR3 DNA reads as TGTGCCAGCTCACCAGGGAGACAGGGGAATGAGCAGTTCTTC.